These 2 T cell receptor beta chains share one sample of origin, sequenced in a study of cytomegalovirus exposure and HLA in healthy donors. Amplification used 60 Vbeta primers and 13 Jbeta primers. Some clones are missing from TCRdb's copy, which holds only in-frame ones; the method was immunoSEQ multiplex PCR. The sample lists 160,000 or so clones; 81% were seen once. Sequenced input: PBMCs. The origin of the receptors is a man in his fifties in good health and CMV-seropositive.

The V call is TRBV7-2, the J call TRBJ2-3, with 11 bases that match TRBD2. Per germline, CDR1 SGHTA and CDR2 FQGNSA. The V and J ends lost 2 bases and 2 bases, in that order; junction bases with no gene match: 3. The CDR3 has 16 amino acids. The CDR3 reads CASSLLAGGATDTQYF. DNA for the CDR3: TGTGCCAGCAGCTTACTAGCGGGAGGTGCCACAGATACGCAGTATTTT.

In its sample, this clone was seen once. The chain recombines TRBV10-2 with TRBJ2-2; 10 bases are a match to TRBD2. The CDR3 consists of 16 residues. V gave up 6 bases and J gave up 4 bases; unmatched junction bases: 8. CDR1 is WSHSY, CDR2 SAAADI, per germline. The DNA of the CDR3 is TGCGCCAGCAGAAGGACTAGCGGAGAGGGCACCGGGGAGCTGTTTTTT. Its translation: CASRRTSGEGTGELFF.